The sequence of this T cell receptor beta chain was determined in a study of T-cell memory formation after mild COVID-19. This clonotype was counted a few times. What it binds is unknown. General study results and limits: Clones that shrank (day 15 to 85) were balanced CD4/CD8, whereas later expanders leaned CD4+.

This CDR3 contains 15 residues. The germline CDR1 and CDR2 sequences are KGHSH and LQKENI. Trimming took 3 bases from V and 3 from J; bases not matched to a gene: 2. Via MiXCR, TCRdb re-called the 5' RACE reads, giving one row per CDR3 protein. The sample lists 250,000 to 350,000 distinct CDR3 sequences, roughly a fifth occurring once. The receptor comes from a man aged 18-30 years who had mild COVID-19 (a few samples of this study predate the infection). Cell type and time point are not known. What was sequenced was PBMCs or a T cell subset sorted from them (not recorded which). The chain couples TRBV18 to TRBJ1-1; the match to TRBD1 covers 12 bases. CDR3 bases: TGTGCCAGCTCACCTGGGACAGGGGGCGACACTGAAGCTTTCTTT. Its translation: CASSPGTGGDTEAFF.